Below, one T cell receptor (beta chain) is given with its context. The antigen remains unidentified. Germline V gives CDR1 MNHNS, CDR2 SASEGT. The ends were cut back, 9 bases at V and 4 bases at J, with 15 bases in the middle. The CDR3 has 13 residues. This sample was included in a study of cytomegalovirus exposure and HLA in healthy donors. Overall study results and limits: Researchers left out some V segments, among them TRBV6-2 and TRBV6-3, as indistinguishable. Cytomegalovirus-associated TCR beta chains were listed, numbering around 150. Later analysis identified around 15,000 TCR beta sequences associated with HLA alleles, using a false discovery rate threshold of 0.05. A highly shared variant cluster was judged a likely technical artifact.

The PCR used 60 Vbeta and 13 Jbeta primers. Some clones are missing from TCRdb's copy, which holds only in-frame ones; the method was immunoSEQ multiplex PCR. The profile shows around 180,000 clones, roughly nine tenths of them singletons. J is TRBJ1-1 and V is TRBV6-1; unclear D gene. Specimen: PBMCs. The receptor comes from a girl under two years old in good health and CMV-seronegative. This CDR3 reads CASSGRAFTEAFF. DNA for the CDR3: TGTGCCAGTTCGGGGAGGGCATTCACTGAAGCTTTCTTT.